Each of the 10 T cell receptor beta chains below was sequenced from the same sample in a study of T-cell reconstitution after alpha-beta-depleted transplantation in children. As it was prepared, the TCRbeta library received unique molecular identifiers. TCRdb reprocessed the PCR reads via MiXCR and lists one record per CDR3 protein. The data hold roughly 90,000 distinct CDR3 sequences, with less than 15% observed a single time. Sequencing used PBMCs from the stem cell graft donor, obtained from the stem cell graft. The receptors originated from a human donor who donated a stem cell graft to a child with inherited bone marrow failure.

This clonotype was recorded many times. The rearrangement uses TRBV12-3 or TRBV12-4 and TRBJ1-1; perhaps TRBD1 as D (5 bases). The V gene lost 6 bases and the J gene lost 3 bases, with 11 bases spanning the gap. The CDR3 totals 13 residues. The CDR3 DNA follows: TGTGCCAGCAGCTCAGACAGTTACACTGAAGCTTTCTTT. The encoded protein is CASSSDSYTEAFF.

This chain joins TRBV25-1 and TRBJ1-1, with D possibly matching TRBD1 (5 bases). The CDR3 has 16 amino acids. V dropped 7 bases and J dropped 1 base, with 19 bases sitting between them. CDR1 is MGHDK and CDR2 is SYGVNS in the germline V gene. In DNA, the CDR3 is TGTGCCAGCATGCGTAGAGGTCGGGACGGGAACACTGAAGCTTTCTTT. It yields the protein CASMRRGRDGNTEAFF.

Ten or more counts support this clonotype. The rearrangement links TRBV20-1 to TRBJ1-2; D is unclear. The CDR3 sequence is 15 residues long. Trimming removed 3 bases at V and 0 bases at J, with 14 bases between. Germline values: CDR1 DFQATT, CDR2 SNEGSKA (reference sequence). For the CDR3, the DNA is TGCAGTGCTAGTCTTTACAGCGCAGCTAACTATGGCTACACCTTC. Encoded protein: CSASLYSAANYGYTF.

Ten or more counts support this clonotype. The rearrangement joins TRBV4-3 to TRBJ2-2, with D perhaps matching TRBD1 (5 bases). Germline V gene lookup returns CDR1 LGHNA and CDR2 YSLEER. The CDR3 is 17 amino acids. V was shortened by 5 bases and J by 3 bases, with 19 bases between the two germline ends. CDR3 protein: CASSVYVGEGDTGELFF. The CDR3 DNA reads as TGCGCCAGCAGCGTATATGTAGGGGAAGGGGACACCGGGGAGCTGTTTTTT.

This clonotype occurred many times. CDR3 coding DNA: TGTGCCAGCAGCTTAGTACCCCAGGGGGCGGCAACTAATGAAAAACTGTTTTTT. As protein: CASSLVPQGAATNEKLFF. This chain links TRBV11-2 with TRBJ1-4; 8 positions agree with TRBD1. The CDR3 extends over 18 amino acids. Trimming took 1 base from V and 0 from J; bases not matched to a gene: 7. The V gene's germline CDR1 is SGHAT and CDR2 FQNNGV.

Many counts were recorded for this clonotype. This sequence joins TRBV7-2 and TRBJ1-1; TRBD1 matches at 8 bases. From germline, CDR1 is SGHTA and CDR2 FQGNSA. V shed 3 bases, J shed 4 bases, and the junction held 10 bases outside the gene matches. The CDR3 is made up of 16 amino acids. CDR3 coding DNA: TGTGCCAGCAGCTTTTTGGCAGGGGGCCTCGTCACTGAAGCTTTCTTT. Its protein product is CASSFLAGGLVTEAFF.

The sample holds many counts of this clonotype. The chain links TRBV4-2 to TRBJ1-1; D is unclear. Trimming removed 2 bases at V and 6 bases at J, with 13 bases between. The CDR3 covers 14 residues. Germline lookup yields CDR1 LGHNA and CDR2 YNFKEQ. The CDR3 bases are TGTGCCAGCAGCCAACCTTTTAAGGGTCCTGAAGCTTTCTTT. It is translated as CASSQPFKGPEAFF.

This clonotype appeared many times. This chain connects TRBV7-3 to TRBJ2-1; D gene uncertain. V lost 5 bases and J lost 5, with 10 bases in between. This CDR3 spans 13 amino acids. CDR1 and CDR2 from the germline V gene are SGHTA and FQGTGA. CDR3 DNA: TGTGCCAGCAGCCCCTCACGGGACAATGAGCAGTTCTTC. Translation: CASSPSRDNEQFF. Complete variable domain (other parts from reference TRBV7-3 and TRBJ2-1): GAGVSQTPSNKVTEKGKYVELRCDPISGHTALYWYRQSLGQGPEFLIYFQGTGAADDSGLPNDRFFAVRPEGSVSTLKIQRTERGDSAVYLCASSPSRDNEQFFGPGTRLTVL.

The rearrangement joins TRBV5-5 to TRBJ2-1; the D gene is possibly TRBD1 (6 bases). The CDR3 has 15 residues. Trimming cost V 4 bases and J 4 bases, with 15 bases left between them. Germline CDR1 is SGHKS and CDR2 is YYEKEE (reference sequence). The CDR3, as DNA: TGTGCCAGCAGCCGAACTTGGACAGCTTACAATGAGCAGTTCTTC. Protein: CASSRTWTAYNEQFF.

The sample holds many counts of this clonotype. This chain links TRBV7-9 with TRBJ2-3; no reliable D call. In germline, CDR1 is SEHNR, CDR2 FQNEAQ (reference sequence). The CDR3 runs 13 residues. The germline V and J ends were trimmed by 3 bases and 3 bases, with 7 bases remaining between them. The CDR3 DNA follows: TGTGCCAGCAGCTTTGATGGGACAGATACGCAGTATTTT. Translation: CASSFDGTDTQYF.